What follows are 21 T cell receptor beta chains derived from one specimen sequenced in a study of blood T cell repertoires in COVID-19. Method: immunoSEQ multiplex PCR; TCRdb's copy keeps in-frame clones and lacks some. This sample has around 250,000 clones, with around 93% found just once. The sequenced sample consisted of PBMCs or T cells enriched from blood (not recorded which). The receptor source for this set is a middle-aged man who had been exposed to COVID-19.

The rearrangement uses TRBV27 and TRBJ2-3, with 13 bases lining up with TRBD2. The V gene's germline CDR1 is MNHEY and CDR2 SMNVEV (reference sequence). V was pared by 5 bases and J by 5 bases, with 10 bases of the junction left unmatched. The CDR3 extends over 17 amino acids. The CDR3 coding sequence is TGTGCCAGCAGTCCGCGACTAGCGGGAGGTTTAGGAGATACGCAGTATTTT. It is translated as CASSPRLAGGLGDTQYF.

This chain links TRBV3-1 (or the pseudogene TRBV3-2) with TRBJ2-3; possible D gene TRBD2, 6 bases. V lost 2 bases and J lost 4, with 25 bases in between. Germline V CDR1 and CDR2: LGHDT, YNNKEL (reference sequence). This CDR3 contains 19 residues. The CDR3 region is CASSQSIRSTRRSADTQYF. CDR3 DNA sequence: TGTGCCAGCAGCCAATCGATTAGATCGACTAGGAGAAGCGCAGATACGCAGTATTTT.

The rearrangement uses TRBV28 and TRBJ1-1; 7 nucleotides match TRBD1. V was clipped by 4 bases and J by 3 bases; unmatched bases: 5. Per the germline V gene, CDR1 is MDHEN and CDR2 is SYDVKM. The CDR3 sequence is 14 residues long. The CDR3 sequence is CASSSPDRDTEAFF. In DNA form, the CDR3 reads TGTGCCAGCAGTTCCCCAGACAGGGACACTGAAGCTTTCTTT.

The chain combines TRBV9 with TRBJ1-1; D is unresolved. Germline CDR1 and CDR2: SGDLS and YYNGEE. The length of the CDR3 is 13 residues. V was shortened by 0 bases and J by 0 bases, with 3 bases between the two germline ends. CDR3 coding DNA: TGTGCCAGCAGCGTAGGTATGAACACTGAAGCTTTCTTT. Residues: CASSVGMNTEAFF.

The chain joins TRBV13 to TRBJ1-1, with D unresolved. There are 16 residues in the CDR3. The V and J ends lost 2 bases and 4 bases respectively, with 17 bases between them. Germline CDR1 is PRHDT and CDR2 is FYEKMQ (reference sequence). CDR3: CASSLLRSEARTEAFF. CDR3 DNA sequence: TGTGCCAGCAGCTTATTACGGTCTGAGGCGCGCACTGAAGCTTTCTTT.

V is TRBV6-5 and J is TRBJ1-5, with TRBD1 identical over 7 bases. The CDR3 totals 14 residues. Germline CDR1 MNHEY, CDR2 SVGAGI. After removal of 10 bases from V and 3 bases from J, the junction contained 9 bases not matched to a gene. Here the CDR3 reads CATVIRGVNQPQHF. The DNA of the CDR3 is TGTGCCACGGTGATCAGGGGGGTCAATCAGCCCCAGCATTTT.

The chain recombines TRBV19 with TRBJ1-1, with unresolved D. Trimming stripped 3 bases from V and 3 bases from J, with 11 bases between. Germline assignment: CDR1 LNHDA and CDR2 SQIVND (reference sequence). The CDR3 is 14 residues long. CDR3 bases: TGTGCCAGTAGTATTCGTTCCGTCTACACTGAAGCTTTCTTT. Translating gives CASSIRSVYTEAFF.

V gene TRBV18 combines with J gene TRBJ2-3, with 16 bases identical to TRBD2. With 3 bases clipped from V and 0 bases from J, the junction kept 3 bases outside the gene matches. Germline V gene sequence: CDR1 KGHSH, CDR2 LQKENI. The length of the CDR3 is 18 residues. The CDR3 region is CASSPGLAGGPSTDTQYF. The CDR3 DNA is TGTGCCAGCTCACCGGGACTAGCGGGAGGGCCCAGCACAGATACGCAGTATTTT.

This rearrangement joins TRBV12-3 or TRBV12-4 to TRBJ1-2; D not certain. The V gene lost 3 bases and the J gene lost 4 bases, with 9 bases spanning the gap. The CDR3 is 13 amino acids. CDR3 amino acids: CASSFRLVYGYTF. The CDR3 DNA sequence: TGTGCCAGCAGTTTTCGTCTTGTCTATGGCTACACCTTC.

The CDR3 loop reads CASSISDLREYEQFF. The DNA of the CDR3 is TGTGCCAGTAGTATCTCCGATTTACGGGAGTACGAGCAGTTCTTC. The chain couples TRBV19 to TRBJ2-1, with D maybe TRBD2 (6 bases). The CDR3 runs to 15 residues. Germline values: CDR1 LNHDA, CDR2 SQIVND (reference sequence). The V end was cut by 3 bases, the J end by 10 bases, with 19 bases between.

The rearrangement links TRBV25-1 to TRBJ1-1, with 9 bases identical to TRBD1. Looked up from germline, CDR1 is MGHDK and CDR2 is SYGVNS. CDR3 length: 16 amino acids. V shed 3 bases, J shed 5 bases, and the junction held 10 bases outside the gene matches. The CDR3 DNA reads TGTGCCAGCAGTGACTCGGATGGCGGGACAGGGACTGAAGCTTTCTTT. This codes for CASSDSDGGTGTEAFF.

The CDR3 is CASSLGGQAGGELFF. DNA for the CDR3: TGTGCCAGCAGCTTGGGAGGACAGGCCGGCGGGGAGCTGTTTTTT. This chain links TRBV5-4 with TRBJ2-2; 7 bases line up with TRBD1. Per germline, CDR1 SGHNT and CDR2 YYREEE (reference sequence). The ends lost 0 bases at V and 7 bases at J; junction bases unmatched: 6. The CDR3 contains 15 residues.

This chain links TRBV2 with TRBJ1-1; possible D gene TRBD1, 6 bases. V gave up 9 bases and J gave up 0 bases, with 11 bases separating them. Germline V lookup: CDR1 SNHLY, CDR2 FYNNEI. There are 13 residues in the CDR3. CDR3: CASSTGMNTEAFF. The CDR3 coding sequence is TGTGCCAGTTCCACAGGGATGAACACTGAAGCTTTCTTT.

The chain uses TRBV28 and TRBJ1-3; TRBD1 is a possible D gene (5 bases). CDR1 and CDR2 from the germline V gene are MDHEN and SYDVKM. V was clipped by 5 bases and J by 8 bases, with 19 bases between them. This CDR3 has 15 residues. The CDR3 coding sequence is TGTGCCAGCAGTGGGGGGACCACCACAGGAGACACCATATATTTT. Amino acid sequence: CASSGGTTTGDTIYF.

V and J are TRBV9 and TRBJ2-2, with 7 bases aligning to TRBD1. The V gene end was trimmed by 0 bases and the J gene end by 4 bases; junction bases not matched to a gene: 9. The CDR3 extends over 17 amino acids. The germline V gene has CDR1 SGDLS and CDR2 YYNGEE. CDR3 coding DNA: TGTGCCAGCAGCGTAGGTTACGGACAGGTTCGCACCGGGGAGCTGTTTTTT. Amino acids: CASSVGYGQVRTGELFF.

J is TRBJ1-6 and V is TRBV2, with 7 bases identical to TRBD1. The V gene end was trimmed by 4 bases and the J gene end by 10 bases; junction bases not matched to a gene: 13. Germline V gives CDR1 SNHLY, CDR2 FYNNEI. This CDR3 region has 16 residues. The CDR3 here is CASSAASTGLRSPLHF. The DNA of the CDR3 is TGTGCCAGCAGTGCCGCCTCGACAGGGCTACGGTCACCCCTCCACTTT.

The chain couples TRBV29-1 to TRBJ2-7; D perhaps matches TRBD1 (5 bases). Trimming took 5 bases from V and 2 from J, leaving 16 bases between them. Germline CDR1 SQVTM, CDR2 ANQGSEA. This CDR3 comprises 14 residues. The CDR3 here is CSVIGRVGPYEQYF. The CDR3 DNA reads TGCAGCGTTATCGGCAGGGTGGGCCCCTACGAGCAGTACTTC.

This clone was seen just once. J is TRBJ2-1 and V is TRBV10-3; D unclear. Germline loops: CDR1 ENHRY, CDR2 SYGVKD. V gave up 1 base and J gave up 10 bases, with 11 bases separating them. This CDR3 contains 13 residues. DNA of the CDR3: TGTGCCATCAGTGAGTTCAGACTTGAGGAGCAGTTCTTC. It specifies CAISEFRLEEQFF.

CDR3 amino acids: CASSLGTSVDTQYF. Here the CDR3 DNA reads TGTGCCAGCAGCTTAGGGACTAGCGTCGATACGCAGTATTTT. The chain joins TRBV11-1 to TRBJ2-3; 9 nucleotides align to TRBD2. This CDR3 has 14 residues. The trim removed 1 base at V and 6 bases at J, leaving 2 bases unmatched. Germline lookup yields CDR1 SGHAT and CDR2 FQDESV (reference sequence).

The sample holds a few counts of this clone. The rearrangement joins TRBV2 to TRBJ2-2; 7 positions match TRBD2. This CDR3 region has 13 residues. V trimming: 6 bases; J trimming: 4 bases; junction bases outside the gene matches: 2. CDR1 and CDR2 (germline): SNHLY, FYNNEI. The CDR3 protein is CASRRESTGELFF. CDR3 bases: TGTGCCAGCAGGCGGGAGAGCACCGGGGAGCTGTTTTTT.

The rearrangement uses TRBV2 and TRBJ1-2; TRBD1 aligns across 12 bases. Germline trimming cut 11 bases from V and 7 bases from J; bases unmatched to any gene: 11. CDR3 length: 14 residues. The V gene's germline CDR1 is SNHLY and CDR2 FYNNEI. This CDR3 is CAGAGTGGAGGYTF. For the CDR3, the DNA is TGTGCCGGAGCCGGGACAGGGGGCGCCGGTGGCTACACCTTC.